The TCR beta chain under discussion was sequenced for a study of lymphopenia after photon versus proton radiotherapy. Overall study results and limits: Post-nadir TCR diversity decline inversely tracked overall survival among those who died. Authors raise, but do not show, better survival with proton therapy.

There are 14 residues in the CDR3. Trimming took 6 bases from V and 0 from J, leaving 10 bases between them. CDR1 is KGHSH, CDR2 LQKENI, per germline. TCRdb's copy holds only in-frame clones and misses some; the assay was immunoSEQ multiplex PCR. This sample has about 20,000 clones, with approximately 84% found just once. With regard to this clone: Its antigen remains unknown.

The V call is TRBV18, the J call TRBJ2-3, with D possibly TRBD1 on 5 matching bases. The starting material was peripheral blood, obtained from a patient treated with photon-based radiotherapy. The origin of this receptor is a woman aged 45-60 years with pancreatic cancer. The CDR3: CASSAKGSTDTQYF. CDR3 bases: TGTGCCAGCTCTGCCAAGGGGAGCACAGATACGCAGTATTTT. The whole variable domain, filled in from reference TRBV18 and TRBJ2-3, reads NAGVMQNPRHLVRRRGQEARLRCSPMKGHSHVYWYRQLPEEGLKFMVYLQKENIIDESGMPKERFSAEFPKEGPSILRIQQVVRGDSAAYFCASSAKGSTDTQYFGPGTRLTVL.